These 28 T cell receptor beta chains were sequenced from one sample in a study of T-cell memory formation after mild COVID-19. A single record per CDR3 protein comes from TCRdb applying MiXCR to the 5' RACE reads. The data show around 340,000 distinct CDR3 sequences, approximately 13% seen once. The source material was PBMCs or a T cell subset sorted from them (not recorded which). The origin of the receptors is a man younger than 30 who had mild COVID-19 (a few samples of this study predate the infection). Cell type and time point are not known.

The CDR3 DNA reads as TGTGCCAGCAGCTCCCCGGGACAGGCCTATGGCTACACCTTC. Its translation is CASSSPGQAYGYTF. V and J are TRBV7-9 and TRBJ1-2; 8 bases are shared with TRBD1. Germline CDR1 SEHNR, CDR2 FQNEAQ (reference sequence). The CDR3 consists of 14 residues. The V and J ends lost 4 bases and 4 bases, in that order; junction bases with no gene match: 5.

The rearrangement joins TRBV6-5 to TRBJ1-2, with a tentative D call TRBD1 (5 bases). Germline lookup yields CDR1 MNHEY and CDR2 SVGAGI. The ends were cut back, 7 bases at V and 4 bases at J, with 16 bases in the middle. The CDR3 is 14 amino acids. CDR3 nucleotide sequence: TGTGCCAGCACCCAAACCCGACAGTCCTATGGCTACACCTTC. This translates into CASTQTRQSYGYTF.

This rearrangement joins TRBV7-2 to TRBJ2-5, with D hard to call. Looked up from germline, CDR1 is SGHTA and CDR2 is FQGNSA. The length of the CDR3 is 12 residues. V shed 7 bases and J shed 5 bases, with 11 bases lying between them. The CDR3 DNA follows: TGTGCCAGCACCATCCCGCGGGAGACCCAGTACTTC. It is translated as CASTIPRETQYF.

This clonotype was seen more than once but under ten times. This rearrangement joins TRBV6-2 or TRBV6-3 to TRBJ2-1; a weak D match, TRBD2 (6 bases). The V and J ends lost 2 bases and 8 bases respectively, with 10 bases between them. The CDR3 has 13 amino acids. CDR1 is MNHEY, CDR2 SVGEGT, per germline. CDR3 coding DNA: TGTGCCAGCAGTTACGTTAGGGACTATGAGCAGTTCTTC. Encoded protein: CASSYVRDYEQFF.

The chain carries TRBV12-3 or TRBV12-4 and TRBJ1-6; 7 nucleotides agree with TRBD1. The CDR3 has 17 residues. The V segment lost 5 bases and the J segment 9 bases; nucleotides outside the gene matches: 16. The CDR3, as DNA: TGTGCCAGCAGTCAGGGACAGCCACCGACACCAGGTTCACCCCTCCACTTT. Its translation: CASSQGQPPTPGSPLHF.

The chain recombines TRBV7-9 with TRBJ2-3; D may be TRBD1 (6 bases). The CDR3 loop spans 14 amino acids. V gave up 5 bases and J gave up 4 bases, with 13 bases separating them. From germline, CDR1 is SEHNR and CDR2 FQNEAQ (reference sequence). CDR3 sequence: CASSPYRVPDTQYF. Here the CDR3 DNA reads TGTGCCAGCAGCCCTTACAGGGTTCCAGATACGCAGTATTTT.

This chain joins TRBV6-2 or TRBV6-3 and TRBJ1-1, with 7 bases that match TRBD1. The germline CDR1 and CDR2 sequences are MNHEY and SVGEGT. V gave up 7 bases and J gave up 1 base; unmatched junction bases: 9. This CDR3 spans 15 amino acids. CDR3 in amino acids: CASTGADRANTEAFF. The DNA of the CDR3 is TGTGCCAGCACCGGCGCCGACAGGGCGAACACTGAAGCTTTCTTT.

This chain joins TRBV24-1 and TRBJ2-2; 9 bases agree with TRBD1. The length of the CDR3 is 15 residues. The germline gives CDR1 KGHDR, CDR2 SFDVKD. Written as DNA, the CDR3 is TGTGCTACTGCGACAGGGGGTTTAGGACCCGGGGAGCTGTTTTTT. It codes for CATATGGLGPGELFF.

A few counts support this clonotype. The rearrangement uses TRBV7-6 and TRBJ2-1; either TRBD1 or TRBD2 may supply D (6 bases each). Looked up from germline, CDR1 is SGHVS and CDR2 is FNYEAQ. Trimming pared 5 bases from V and 4 bases from J, leaving 18 bases between. The CDR3 has 16 amino acids. CDR3 in DNA: TGTGCCAGCAGCCCAGTCGCGGGACACCTTTACAATGAGCAGTTCTTC. It codes for CASSPVAGHLYNEQFF.

V gene TRBV7-2 combines with J gene TRBJ1-5; possibly TRBD1 for D (6 bases). The CDR3 length is 15 residues. The V and J ends lost 2 bases and 7 bases respectively, with 15 bases between them. The V gene's germline CDR1 is SGHTA and CDR2 FQGNSA. CDR3 sequence reads: CASSLREGGGQPQHF. For the CDR3, the DNA is TGTGCCAGCAGCTTAAGGGAGGGGGGAGGACAGCCCCAGCATTTT. Full variable domain (missing parts from reference TRBV7-2 and TRBJ1-5): GAGVSQSPSNKVTEKGKDVELRCDPISGHTALYWYRQSLGQGLEFLIYFQGNSAPDKSGLPSDRFSAERTGGSVSTLTIQRTQQEDSAVYLCASSLREGGGQPQHFGDGTRLSIL.

There are a few counts of this clonotype. The chain employs TRBV4-1 and TRBJ2-5, with TRBD2 matching over 10 bases. Germline V lookup: CDR1 MGHRA, CDR2 YSYEKL. V lost 0 bases, J lost 5 bases, and 6 bases stayed unmatched. The length of the CDR3 is 16 residues. For the CDR3, the DNA is TGCGCCAGCAGCCAAGAGCTAGCGGGGGCAGGGGAGACCCAGTACTTC. Its translation is CASSQELAGAGETQYF.

The chain carries TRBV7-2 and TRBJ2-2; TRBD1 is a possible D gene (6 bases). The CDR3 length is 18 residues. Germline V gene lookup returns CDR1 SGHTA and CDR2 FQGNSA. V gave up 2 bases and J gave up 6 bases, with 22 bases separating them. The CDR3 here is CASSLRGRTVGGPGELFF. The CDR3 DNA reads TGTGCCAGCAGCTTAAGAGGACGGACAGTCGGAGGTCCCGGGGAGCTGTTTTTT.

The rearrangement links TRBV29-1 to TRBJ2-7; tentatively, D is TRBD1 (6 bases). Deletions cut 4 bases from V and 0 bases from J, with 7 bases between. Per the germline V gene, CDR1 is SQVTM and CDR2 is ANQGSEA. CDR3 size: 12 residues. CDR3 amino acids: CSVADSSYEQYF. The CDR3 bases are TGCAGCGTTGCGGACAGCTCCTACGAGCAGTACTTC.

This clonotype has just a few counts. This chain links TRBV20-1 with TRBJ1-5, with D perhaps matching TRBD1 (6 bases). Germline V gives CDR1 DFQATT, CDR2 SNEGSKA (reference sequence). This CDR3 comprises 12 residues. The CDR3 DNA follows: TGCAGCCTCGGGGGGGCTAGTCAGCCCCAGCATTTT. Its translation is CSLGGASQPQHF.

This clonotype was recorded a few times. The DNA for the CDR3 is TGCGCCAGCAGCTTGGGCGGGGGGCGGTACGAGCAGTACGTC. Translation gives CASSLGGGRYEQYV. V and J are TRBV5-1 and TRBJ2-7; the match to TRBD2 covers 8 bases. There are 14 residues in the CDR3. From germline, CDR1 is SGHRS and CDR2 YFSETQ. Trimming removed 0 bases from V and 4 bases from J; junction bases left unmatched: 3.

The chain employs TRBV20-1 and TRBJ2-1; 8 bases line up with TRBD2. This CDR3 has 16 amino acids. The germline gives CDR1 DFQATT, CDR2 SNEGSKA (reference sequence). V lost 0 bases to trimming and J lost 6 bases; unmatched junction nucleotides: 10. The CDR3 reads CSARDFGAGALNEQFF. CDR3 in DNA: TGCAGTGCTAGAGATTTTGGAGCGGGGGCCCTCAATGAGCAGTTCTTC.

At least ten counts were recorded for this clonotype. V and J are TRBV24-1 and TRBJ2-5; no reliable D call. Germline V CDR1 and CDR2: KGHDR, SFDVKD. The CDR3 covers 12 residues. V was clipped by 7 bases and J by 7 bases, with 12 bases between them. CDR3 amino acids: CATSPGAGTQYF. CDR3 in DNA: TGTGCCACCAGCCCCGGCGCAGGGACCCAGTACTTC.

There are a few counts of this clonotype. The J gene is TRBJ2-7, the V gene TRBV10-3; tentatively, D is TRBD1 (5 bases). Per germline, CDR1 ENHRY and CDR2 SYGVKD. This CDR3 has 11 amino acids. Trimming left V 7 bases short and J 6 bases short, with 10 bases between. The CDR3 is CAIKDQGEQYV. CDR3 bases: TGTGCCATCAAGGACCAGGGCGAGCAGTACGTC.

The genes are TRBV28 and TRBJ2-1, with D uncertain. Germline V CDR1 and CDR2: MDHEN, SYDVKM. CDR3 length equals 16 residues. V lost 6 bases, J lost 6 bases, and 21 bases lay in between. The CDR3 loop reads CASRTPPFSWGNEQFF. The CDR3 DNA sequence: TGTGCCAGCAGGACCCCGCCCTTCTCTTGGGGCAATGAGCAGTTCTTC.

This clonotype appeared a few times. The V gene is TRBV9, the J gene TRBJ2-3; 8 bases line up with TRBD2. V gave up 2 bases and J gave up 13 bases; unmatched junction bases: 6. Germline V CDR1 and CDR2: SGDLS, YYNGEE. This CDR3 spans 12 amino acids. CDR3 DNA: TGTGCCAGCAGCGTTTCCGGGGGGGCAAAGTATTTT. This translates into CASSVSGGAKYF.

A few counts support this clonotype. The chain has TRBV9 and TRBJ1-1; D might be TRBD1 (5 bases). CDR1 and CDR2 from the germline V gene are SGDLS and YYNGEE. The CDR3 consists of 17 residues. Trimming took 3 bases from V and 5 from J, leaving 23 bases between them. The CDR3 DNA sequence: TGTGCCAGCAGCGGGACGACAGAGCTCCCAGAGGGTACTGAAGCTTTCTTT. This gives the protein CASSGTTELPEGTEAFF.

This clonotype was picked up a small number of times. The rearrangement uses TRBV4-1 and TRBJ2-7, with a tentative D call TRBD1 (5 bases). This CDR3 spans 14 amino acids. Germline CDR1 is MGHRA and CDR2 is YSYEKL. V lost 4 bases and J 0 bases, leaving 10 bases between the germline ends. CDR3 DNA sequence: TGCGCCAGCAGCCCCTGGGGCGGCTCCTACGAGCAGTACTTC. Translated: CASSPWGGSYEQYF.

This sequence joins TRBV28 and TRBJ2-7; 12 nucleotides line up with TRBD1. The germline CDR1 and CDR2 sequences are MDHEN and SYDVKM. The CDR3 is 13 amino acids. The trim removed 5 bases at V and 9 bases at J, leaving 5 bases unmatched. The CDR3 loop reads CASSLRDRGRQYV. CDR3 sequence (DNA): TGTGCCAGCAGTCTACGGGACAGGGGGCGGCAGTACGTC.

This clonotype has just a few counts. V and J are TRBV7-3 and TRBJ2-3; the match to TRBD1 covers 9 bases. The CDR3 is made up of 16 amino acids. Germline CDR1 reads SGHTA; CDR2 reads FQGTGA. Germline trimming cut 5 bases from V and 4 bases from J; bases unmatched to any gene: 10. The CDR3 region is CASSTEQGALADTQYF. The CDR3 coding sequence is TGTGCCAGCAGCACAGAACAGGGGGCATTGGCAGATACGCAGTATTTT.

The table lists this clonotype with a few counts. This chain links TRBV7-2 with TRBJ2-3; D not resolved. V was pared by 0 bases and J by 2 bases, with 6 bases between. CDR3 length equals 14 residues. Per the germline V gene, CDR1 is SGHTA and CDR2 is FQGNSA. The CDR3 reads CASSLAQYTDTQYF. The CDR3 region has the DNA TGTGCCAGCAGCTTAGCACAGTACACAGATACGCAGTATTTT.

The genes are TRBV28 and TRBJ2-7; D remains unclear. Germline CDR1 MDHEN, CDR2 SYDVKM. Trimming shortened V by 6 bases and J by 6 bases, and 15 bases separated the two germline ends. The CDR3 totals 13 residues. CDR3 sequence reads: CASSSGWVPEQYV. The CDR3 coding sequence is TGTGCCAGCAGCTCCGGCTGGGTCCCCGAGCAGTACGTC.

This clonotype has only a few counts. The V gene is TRBV12-3 or TRBV12-4, the J gene TRBJ1-1; 7 bases map to TRBD1. The CDR3 covers 17 residues. Trimming at V came to 1 base and at J to 0 bases, leaving 8 bases not matched to a gene. The CDR3 DNA is TGTGCCAGCAGTTTAGGAATAGGGACAGCGATGAACACTGAAGCTTTCTTT. Translated: CASSLGIGTAMNTEAFF.

This clonotype was counted a few times. The J gene is TRBJ2-3, the V gene TRBV5-4, with D perhaps TRBD2 (5 bases). V lost 6 bases, J lost 1 base, and 9 bases lay in between. Germline V CDR1 and CDR2: SGHNT, YYREEE (reference sequence). The CDR3 is 13 residues long. The CDR3 protein is CASNRGRTDTQYF. The CDR3 DNA reads as TGTGCCAGCAACCGGGGTCGCACAGATACGCAGTATTTT.